A selection of T cell receptor beta chains follows, all from one sample in a study of T cells after yellow fever vaccination. From the 5' RACE reads, TCRdb called clonotypes with MiXCR, one entry per CDR3 protein. Seen here are 320,000 or so distinct CDR3 sequences, roughly 8.6% observed once, and the top ten hold approximately 18%. The input for sequencing was PBMCs, taken approximately 40 days after the first yellow fever vaccination. These receptors originate from a man younger than 30 who received the YFV17D yellow fever vaccine. CDR3s include the opening cysteine and the closing phenylalanine or tryptophan. D genes are given only for firm matches. Only part of the rows carry a size: once, few, many, or a class if the clone is expanded.

j_gene | abundance | d_gene | v_gene | len | CDR3nt | CDR3aa
TRBJ2-2 | few | . | TRBV6-5 | 17 | TGTGCCAGCAGTTGGGGGCCAGGGGGGGAGAACACCGGGGAGCTGTTTTTT | CASSWGPGGENTGELFF
TRBJ1-1 | many | . | TRBV7-2 | 13 | TGTGCCAGCAGTTCACAGGGTATCACTGAAGCTTTCTTT | CASSSQGITEAFF
TRBJ2-2 | . | TRBD2 | TRBV12-3/TRBV12-4 | 17 | TGTGCCAGCAGCCCCCTAGCGGGGGGGCCCTACACCGGGGAGCTGTTTTTT | CASSPLAGGPYTGELFF
TRBJ2-3 | few | . | TRBV10-3 | 14 | TGTGCCATCACCAAGGCAGGATTGGCCGATACGCAGTATTTT | CAITKAGLADTQYF
TRBJ1-5 | few | TRBD1 | TRBV2 | 14 | TGTGCCAGCAGATGGACAGGGGGCACTCAGCCCCAGCATTTT | CASRWTGGTQPQHF
TRBJ2-1 | . | . | TRBV24-1 | 12 | TGTGCCACCAGTGAATCATACGATGAGCAGTTCTTC | CATSESYDEQFF
TRBJ1-2 | few | . | TRBV4-2 | 15 | TGTGCCAGCAGCCAAGAGTGGACAGAGATTTATGGCTACACCTTC | CASSQEWTEIYGYTF
TRBJ1-5 | many | TRBD1 | TRBV12-3/TRBV12-4 | 14 | TGTGCCAGCAGTCCCTTGACAGGGAATCAGCCCCAGCATTTT | CASSPLTGNQPQHF
TRBJ1-2 | . | . | TRBV4-3 | 14 | TGCGCCAGCAGCCAAGAGACGGGGAACTATGGCTACACCTTC | CASSQETGNYGYTF
TRBJ1-2 | few | TRBD1 | TRBV29-1 | 13 | TGCAGCGTTGCAGGGGGCGCGTCCTATGGCTACACCTTC | CSVAGGASYGYTF
TRBJ1-3 | few | TRBD1 | TRBV7-6 | 14 | TGTGCCAGCAGCGAGGGACAGGGGGGAAACACCATATATTTT | CASSEGQGGNTIYF
TRBJ2-1 | . | . | TRBV6-5 | 15 | TGTGCCAGCAGTTACCGGGATAGCTCCTACAATGAGCAGTTCTTC | CASSYRDSSYNEQFF
TRBJ2-2 | many | . | TRBV10-1 | 14 | TGCGCCAGCGCCCCGGGACAGAACACCGGGGAGCTGTTTTTT | CASAPGQNTGELFF
TRBJ2-3 | . | TRBD2 | TRBV6-2/TRBV6-3 | 20 | TGTGCCAGCAGTTATACTACCCCGCGGGGAAGCGGGGGGGCCCGGGATACGCAGTATTTT | CASSYTTPRGSGGARDTQYF
TRBJ2-5 | few | TRBD1 | TRBV5-1 | 15 | TGCGCCAGCAGCCCGACAGGGGAAGGTGGAGAGACCCAGTACTTC | CASSPTGEGGETQYF
TRBJ1-2 | few | . | TRBV4-1 | 15 | TGCGCCAGCAGCCAAGGGGCTAACGGGAACTATGGCTACACCTTC | CASSQGANGNYGYTF
TRBJ2-1 | . | . | TRBV5-1 | 16 | TGCGCCAGCAGCCCACCCTGGGGGGAACGGTACAATGAGCAGTTCTTC | CASSPPWGERYNEQFF
TRBJ2-2 | many | . | TRBV6-1 | 16 | TGTGCCAGCAGCCTCCCGGCCGGGGGAGACACCGGGGAGCTGTTTTTT | CASSLPAGGDTGELFF
TRBJ2-2 | . | TRBD1 | TRBV7-9 | 16 | TGTGCCAGCCAATCCTACTGGGACAGCAACACCGGGGAGCTGTTTTTT | CASQSYWDSNTGELFF
TRBJ2-5 | . | TRBD2 | TRBV29-1 | 15 | TGCAGCGTTGAAGGGACTAGCGGGTCGGAAGAGACCCAGTACTTC | CSVEGTSGSEETQYF
TRBJ2-5 | . | . | TRBV29-1 | 14 | TGCAGCGTCACCTTCAGGGGCCCAGGAGAGACCCAGTACTTC | CSVTFRGPGETQYF
TRBJ2-2 | . | . | TRBV7-9 | 16 | TGTGCCAGCAGCTTAATAGGGCGGACGAACACCGGGGAGCTGTTTTTT | CASSLIGRTNTGELFF
TRBJ1-1 | few | . | TRBV18 | 14 | TGTGCCAGCTCACCACGACAGGTTAACACTGAAGCTTTCTTT | CASSPRQVNTEAFF
TRBJ1-1 | . | . | TRBV10-2 | 17 | TGCGCCAGCACCACCATCCCGTATGTGGCAGGGCCCACTGAAGCTTTCTTT | CASTTIPYVAGPTEAFF
TRBJ1-4 | . | . | TRBV18 | 16 | TGTGCCAGCTACCCGTCTCAACAGATCTCGCGGGAAAAACTGTTTTTT | CASYPSQQISREKLFF
TRBJ2-3 | few | TRBD1 | TRBV18 | 17 | TGTGCCAGCTCACCAACGCTCCGGGACAGGGCAGGAGATACGCAGTATTTT | CASSPTLRDRAGDTQYF
TRBJ2-3 | many | . | TRBV5-1 | 14 | TGCGCCAGCAGCTACCAAGGGGGCACAGATACGCAGTATTTT | CASSYQGGTDTQYF
TRBJ2-1 | few | TRBD2 | TRBV5-1 | 16 | TGCGCCAGCAGGACCGGGACTAGCAGTCTGGGCAATGAGCAGTTCTTC | CASRTGTSSLGNEQFF
TRBJ2-2 | few | . | TRBV2 | 14 | TGTGCCAGCGTCCCGTCGGCCCATCCCGGGGAGCTGTTTTTT | CASVPSAHPGELFF
TRBJ1-6 | few | . | TRBV12-3/TRBV12-4 | 16 | TGTGCCAGCAGTTCCCCAGGGTTTAGCTCATATTCACCCCTCCACTTT | CASSSPGFSSYSPLHF
TRBJ1-2 | many | . | TRBV6-5 | 13 | TGTGCCAGCAGTTACTCGGCAAATTATGGCTACACCTTC | CASSYSANYGYTF
TRBJ2-7 | few | . | TRBV11-2 | 11 | TGTGCCAGCAGTAGCCCAGGAGGGCAGTACTTC | CASSSPGGQYF
TRBJ2-5 | few | . | TRBV11-2 | 17 | TGTGCCAGCAGCTTGGGGCAGGTGGAGGTCGGGGAAGAGACCCAGTACTTC | CASSLGQVEVGEETQYF